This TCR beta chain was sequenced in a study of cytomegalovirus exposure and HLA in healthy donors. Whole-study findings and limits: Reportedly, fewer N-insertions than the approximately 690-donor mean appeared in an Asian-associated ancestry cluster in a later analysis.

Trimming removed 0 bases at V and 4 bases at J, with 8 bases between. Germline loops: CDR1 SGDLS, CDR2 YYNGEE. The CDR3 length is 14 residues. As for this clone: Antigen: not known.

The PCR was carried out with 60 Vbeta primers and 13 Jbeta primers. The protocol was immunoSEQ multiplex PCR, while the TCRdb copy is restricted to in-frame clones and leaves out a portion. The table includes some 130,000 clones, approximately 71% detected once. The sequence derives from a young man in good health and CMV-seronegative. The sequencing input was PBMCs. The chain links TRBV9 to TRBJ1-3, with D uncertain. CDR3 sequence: CASSVDRMGNTIYF. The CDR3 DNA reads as TGTGCCAGCAGCGTAGACAGAATGGGAAACACCATATATTTT.